The sequence of this T cell receptor beta chain was determined in a study of blood T cell repertoires in COVID-19. In the authors' workflow: Amplification of reference gene primers was used by the study to estimate nucleated cell counts. The table came from immunoSEQ multiplex PCR; TCRdb's copy has only in-frame clones and leaves some out. That table is the source of V, J and clone size, and D and trimming were worked out from the DNA. Of under 200,000 clones detected, about nine tenths appear once; the ten largest clones hold less than 0.85%. Participants spanned ages about 18 to 100 years and resided in 20 to 30 US areas. The CDR3 contains 13 residues. The germline gives CDR1 MNHEY, CDR2 SMNVEV (reference sequence). V lost 8 bases, J lost 6 bases, and 8 bases stayed unmatched.

Sequences were obtained from PBMCs or T cells enriched from blood (not recorded which). V and J are TRBV27 and TRBJ1-2; 8 positions agree with TRBD1. This receptor was identified in a young woman who had recovered from COVID-19. CDR3 DNA sequence: TGTGCCAGCGGGTGGTCGACAGGGGATGGCTACACCTTC. This gives the protein CASGWSTGDGYTF.